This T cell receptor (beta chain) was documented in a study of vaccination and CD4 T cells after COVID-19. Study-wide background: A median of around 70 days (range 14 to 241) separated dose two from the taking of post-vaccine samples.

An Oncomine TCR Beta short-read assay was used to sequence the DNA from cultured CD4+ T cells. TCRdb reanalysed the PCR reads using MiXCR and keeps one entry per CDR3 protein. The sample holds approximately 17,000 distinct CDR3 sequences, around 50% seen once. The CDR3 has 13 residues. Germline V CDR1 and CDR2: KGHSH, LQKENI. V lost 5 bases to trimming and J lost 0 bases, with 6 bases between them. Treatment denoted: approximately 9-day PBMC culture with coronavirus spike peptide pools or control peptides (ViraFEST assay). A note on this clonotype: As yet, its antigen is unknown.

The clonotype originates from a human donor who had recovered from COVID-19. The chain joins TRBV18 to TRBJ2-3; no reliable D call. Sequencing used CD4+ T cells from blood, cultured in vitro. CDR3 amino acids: CASSGPSTDTQYF. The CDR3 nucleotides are TGTGCCAGCTCAGGCCCTAGCACAGATACGCAGTATTTT. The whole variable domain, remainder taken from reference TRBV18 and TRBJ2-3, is NAGVMQNPRHLVRRRGQEARLRCSPMKGHSHVYWYRQLPEEGLKFMVYLQKENIIDESGMPKERFSAEFPKEGPSILRIQQVVRGDSAAYFCASSGPSTDTQYFGPGTRLTVL.